This T cell receptor (beta chain) stems from a study of blood T cell repertoires in COVID-19. In the study overall: The study drew acute and convalescent COVID-19 samples from the United States, Italy and Spain. T cells, B-cell-depleted T cells, or PBMCs provided the cDNA or gDNA that served as material.

Under the authors' procedure: How many nucleated cells were present was estimated from reference gene primer amplification. Sequenced by immunoSEQ multiplex PCR; TCRdb stores in-frame clones only, minus some. The V and J calls and the clone size are those of that table, but D and trimming were determined from the DNA. The repertoire holds a few hundred thousand clones, with approximately 85% as singletons. Patients at the Seattle site were enrolled during active infection and followed longitudinally. Germline V gives CDR1 SNHLY, CDR2 FYNNEI. The CDR3 has 13 amino acids. Trimming removed 7 bases from V and 5 bases from J, with 14 bases in between.

The chain recombines TRBV2 with TRBJ2-5, with D possibly matching TRBD1 (5 bases). This sequence was found in a human donor with COVID-19, enrolled during active disease. The donor label of this sample is uncertain. Input material: peripheral blood. The CDR3 loop reads CASNFGAEETQYF. CDR3 DNA: TGTGCCAGCAATTTTGGGGCGGAGGAGACCCAGTACTTC.